The rows below give T cell receptor beta chains drawn from one sample of a study of identical twins. TCRdb re-derived calls from the 5' RACE reads in MiXCR, one entry per CDR3 protein. Here the sample spans about 530,000 distinct CDR3 sequences, about a fifth being singletons. The sample was also linked to a second study, of yellow fever vaccine responses in identical twins.

The sequenced sample was CD4+ T cells sorted from blood. Receptors originate from a woman aged 18-29 years in good health. CDR3s include the opening cysteine and the closing phenylalanine or tryptophan. Fields, in order: J gene, V gene, clone size, D gene, CDR3 protein, CDR3 DNA. D genes are given only for firm matches. Size is omitted from some rows. Given values are once, few, many or a class for expanded clones.

j_gene: TRBJ2-1; v_gene: TRBV28; abundance: few; d_gene: TRBD1; CDR3aa: CASLAAGTGYNEQFF; CDR3nt: TGTGCCAGCCTTGCAGCCGGGACAGGCTACAATGAGCAGTTCTTC
j_gene: TRBJ2-2; v_gene: TRBV27; abundance: few; d_gene: TRBD2; CDR3aa: CASLRLAGGGTGELFF; CDR3nt: TGTGCCAGCCTCCGACTAGCGGGGGGGGGGACCGGGGAGCTGTTTTTT
j_gene: TRBJ2-3; v_gene: TRBV20-1; abundance: few; d_gene: .; CDR3aa: CSASGETKRPGDTQYF; CDR3nt: TGCAGTGCTAGTGGGGAAACCAAGAGACCTGGGGATACGCAGTATTTT
j_gene: TRBJ2-3; v_gene: TRBV4-1; abundance: .; d_gene: TRBD2; CDR3aa: CASSQPGTSGGYSTDTQYF; CDR3nt: TGCGCCAGCAGCCAACCCGGGACTAGCGGGGGGTACAGCACAGATACGCAGTATTTT
j_gene: TRBJ1-1; v_gene: TRBV12-3/TRBV12-4; abundance: few; d_gene: .; CDR3aa: CASSLFPGLNTEAFF; CDR3nt: TGTGCCAGCAGTTTATTCCCAGGGTTGAACACTGAAGCTTTCTTT
j_gene: TRBJ2-2; v_gene: TRBV6-6; abundance: few; d_gene: TRBD2; CDR3aa: CASSYSTSGSTGELFF; CDR3nt: TGTGCCAGCAGTTACTCGACTAGCGGGAGCACCGGGGAGCTGTTTTTT
j_gene: TRBJ2-5; v_gene: TRBV5-5; abundance: few; d_gene: .; CDR3aa: CASSLSGGQYQETQYF; CDR3nt: TGTGCCAGCAGCTTGAGTGGTGGGCAGTACCAAGAGACCCAGTACTTC
j_gene: TRBJ2-5; v_gene: TRBV3-1; abundance: .; d_gene: .; CDR3aa: CASSQEFQETQYF; CDR3nt: TGTGCCAGCAGCCAAGAATTTCAAGAGACCCAGTACTTC
j_gene: TRBJ1-1; v_gene: TRBV4-1; abundance: .; d_gene: .; CDR3aa: CASSQDYENRRVCFF; CDR3nt: TGCGCCAGCAGCCAAGATTATGAGAACCGTCGGGTGTGTTTCTTT
j_gene: TRBJ1-4; v_gene: TRBV12-3/TRBV12-4; abundance: .; d_gene: .; CDR3aa: CASMGHSNEKLFF; CDR3nt: TGTGCCAGCATGGGACACTCTAATGAAAAACTGTTTTTT
j_gene: TRBJ2-1; v_gene: TRBV13; abundance: few; d_gene: TRBD2; CDR3aa: CASSFRTSGLYNEQFF; CDR3nt: TGTGCCAGCAGCTTCAGGACTAGCGGGCTTTACAATGAGCAGTTCTTC
j_gene: TRBJ2-7; v_gene: TRBV7-3; abundance: few; d_gene: .; CDR3aa: CASSLKRSSEQYF; CDR3nt: TGTGCCAGCAGCTTAAAGCGCTCTTCCGAGCAGTACTTC
j_gene: TRBJ2-6; v_gene: TRBV12-3/TRBV12-4; abundance: many; d_gene: TRBD1; CDR3aa: CASSPDRGSSGANVLTF; CDR3nt: TGTGCCAGCAGTCCGGACAGGGGATCCTCTGGGGCCAACGTCCTGACTTTC
j_gene: TRBJ2-4; v_gene: TRBV5-6; abundance: once; d_gene: .; CDR3aa: CASGYTGAKNIQYF; CDR3nt: TGTGCCAGCGGTTACACAGGGGCCAAAAACATTCAGTACTTC